This entry describes one TCR beta chain. The CDR3 totals 16 residues. This table comes from immunoSEQ multiplex PCR, and its TCRdb copy is limited to in-frame clones, with some not included. The data contain some 100,000 clones, under 95% of them singletons. These data originate in a study of siplizumab effects on memory and regulatory T cells. Sequenced sample: CD8+ T cells sorted from blood. This clonotype originated in a human donor in good health. V is TRBV21-1 and J is TRBJ2-7; the table's D call, TRBD1, was not checked against the DNA. TRBV21-1 is tagged as a pseudogene. The CDR3 DNA follows: TGTGCCAGCAGCAAAGCTCCGGGACAGTTAAGCTACGAGCAGTACTTC. This gives the protein CASSKAPGQLSYEQYF.